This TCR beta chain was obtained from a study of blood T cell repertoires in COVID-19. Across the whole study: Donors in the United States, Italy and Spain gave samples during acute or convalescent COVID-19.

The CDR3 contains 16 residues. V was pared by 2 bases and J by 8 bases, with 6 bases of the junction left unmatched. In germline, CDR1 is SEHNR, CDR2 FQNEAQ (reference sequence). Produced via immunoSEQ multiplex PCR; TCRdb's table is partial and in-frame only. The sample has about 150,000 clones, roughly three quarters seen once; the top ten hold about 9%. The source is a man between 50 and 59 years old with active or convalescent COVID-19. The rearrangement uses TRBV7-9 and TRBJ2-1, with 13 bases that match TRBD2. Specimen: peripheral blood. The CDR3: CASSLRGTSGVDEQFF. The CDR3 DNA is TGTGCCAGCAGCTTACGAGGGACTAGCGGGGTGGATGAGCAGTTCTTC.